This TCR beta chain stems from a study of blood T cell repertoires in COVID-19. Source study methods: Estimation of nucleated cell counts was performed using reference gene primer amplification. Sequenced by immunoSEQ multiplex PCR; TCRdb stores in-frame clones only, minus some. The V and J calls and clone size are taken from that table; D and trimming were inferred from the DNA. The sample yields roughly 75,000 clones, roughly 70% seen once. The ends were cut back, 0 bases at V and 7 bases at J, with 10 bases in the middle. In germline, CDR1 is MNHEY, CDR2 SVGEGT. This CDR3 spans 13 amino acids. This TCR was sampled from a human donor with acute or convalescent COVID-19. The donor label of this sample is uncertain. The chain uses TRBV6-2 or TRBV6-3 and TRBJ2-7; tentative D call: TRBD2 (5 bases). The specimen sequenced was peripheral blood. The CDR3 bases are TGTGCCAGCAGTTACTCGGAGGCCGGGGAGCAGTACTTC. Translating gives CASSYSEAGEQYF.